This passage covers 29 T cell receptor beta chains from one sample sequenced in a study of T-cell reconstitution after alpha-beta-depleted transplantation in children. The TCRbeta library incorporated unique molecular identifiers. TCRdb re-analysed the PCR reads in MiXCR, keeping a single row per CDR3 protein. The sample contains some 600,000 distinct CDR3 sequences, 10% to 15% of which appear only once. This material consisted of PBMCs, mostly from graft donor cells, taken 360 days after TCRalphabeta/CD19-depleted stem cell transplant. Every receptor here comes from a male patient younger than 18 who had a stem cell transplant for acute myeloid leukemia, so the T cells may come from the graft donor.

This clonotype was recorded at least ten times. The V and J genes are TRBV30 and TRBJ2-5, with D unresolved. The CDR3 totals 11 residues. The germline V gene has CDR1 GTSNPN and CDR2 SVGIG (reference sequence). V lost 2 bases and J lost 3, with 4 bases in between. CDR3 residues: CAWSFKETQYF. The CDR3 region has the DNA TGTGCCTGGAGTTTTAAAGAGACCCAGTACTTC.

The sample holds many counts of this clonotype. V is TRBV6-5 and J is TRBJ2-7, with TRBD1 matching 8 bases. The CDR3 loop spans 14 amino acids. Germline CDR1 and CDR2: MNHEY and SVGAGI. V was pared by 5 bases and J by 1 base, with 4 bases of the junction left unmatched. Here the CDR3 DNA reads TGTGCCAGCAGTCGCCGGACAGGGTCCTACGAGCAGTACTTC. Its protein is CASSRRTGSYEQYF.

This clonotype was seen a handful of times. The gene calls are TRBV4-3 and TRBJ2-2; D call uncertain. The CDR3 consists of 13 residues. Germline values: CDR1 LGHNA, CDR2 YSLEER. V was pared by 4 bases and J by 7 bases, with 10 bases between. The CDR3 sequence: CASSRIVVGELFF. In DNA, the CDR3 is TGCGCCAGCAGCCGCATCGTGGTCGGGGAGCTGTTTTTT.

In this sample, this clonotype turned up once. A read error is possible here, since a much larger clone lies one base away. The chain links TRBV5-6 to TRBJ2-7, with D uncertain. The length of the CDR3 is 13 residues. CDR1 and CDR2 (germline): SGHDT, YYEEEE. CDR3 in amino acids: CASSGDLYLEQNF. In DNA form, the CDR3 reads TGTGCCAGCAGCGGCGATCTTTATCTCGAGCAGAACTTC.

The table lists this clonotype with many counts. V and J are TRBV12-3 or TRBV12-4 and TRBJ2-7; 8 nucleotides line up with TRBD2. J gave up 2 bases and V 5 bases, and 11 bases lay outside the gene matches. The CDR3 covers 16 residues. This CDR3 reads CASSPRGLAGTYEQYF. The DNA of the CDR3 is TGTGCCAGCAGTCCCCGTGGGCTAGCGGGTACCTACGAGCAGTACTTC.

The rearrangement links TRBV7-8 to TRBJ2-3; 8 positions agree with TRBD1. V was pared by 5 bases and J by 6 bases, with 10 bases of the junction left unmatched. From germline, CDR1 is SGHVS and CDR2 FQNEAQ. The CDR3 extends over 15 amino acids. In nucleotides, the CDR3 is TGTGCCAGCAGCCCCACGGGACAGGAACGGGATACGCAGTATTTT. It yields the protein CASSPTGQERDTQYF.

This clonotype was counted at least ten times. CDR3 in DNA: TGCGCCAGCAGTGAGTCCTTGGGACACACCTTC. Its protein product is CASSESLGHTF. V usage is TRBV10-2 and J usage is TRBJ1-2; D is possibly TRBD1 (5 bases). The CDR3 is made up of 11 amino acids. Germline loops: CDR1 WSHSY, CDR2 SAAADI. V was trimmed by 0 bases and J by 12 bases, leaving 8 bases between them.

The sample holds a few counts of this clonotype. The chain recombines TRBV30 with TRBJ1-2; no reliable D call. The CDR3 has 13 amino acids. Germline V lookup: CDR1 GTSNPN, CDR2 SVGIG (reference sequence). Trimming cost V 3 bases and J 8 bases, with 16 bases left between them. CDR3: CAWSSPPNGGYTF. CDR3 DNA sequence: TGTGCCTGGAGCTCGCCACCGAATGGGGGCTACACCTTC.

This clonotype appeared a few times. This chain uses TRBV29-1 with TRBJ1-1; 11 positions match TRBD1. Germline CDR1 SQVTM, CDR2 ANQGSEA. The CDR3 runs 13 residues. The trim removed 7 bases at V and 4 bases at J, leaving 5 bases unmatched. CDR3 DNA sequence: TGCAGCGCTCGGACAGGGGGCCTCACTGAAGCTTTCTTT. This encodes CSARTGGLTEAFF.

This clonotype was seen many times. DNA for the CDR3: TGCGCCAGCAGACCTAACAAGAATGAGCAGTTCTTC. Residues: CASRPNKNEQFF. The rearrangement joins TRBV5-1 to TRBJ2-1, with D hard to call. The CDR3 is 12 residues long. V gave up 5 bases and J gave up 7 bases, with 10 bases separating them. The germline V gene encodes CDR1 SGHRS and CDR2 YFSETQ.

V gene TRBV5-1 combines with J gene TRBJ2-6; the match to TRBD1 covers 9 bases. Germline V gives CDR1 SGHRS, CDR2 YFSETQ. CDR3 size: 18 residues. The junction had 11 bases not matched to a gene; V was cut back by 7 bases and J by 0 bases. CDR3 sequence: CASSGQGSLGSGANVLTF. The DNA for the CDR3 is TGCGCCAGCTCGGGACAGGGTTCCCTGGGCTCTGGGGCCAACGTCCTGACTTTC.

The CDR3 DNA reads TGTGCCAGCAGTTTAGTCAGGGTTGAGCAGTACTTC. Protein product: CASSLVRVEQYF. This sequence joins TRBV12-3 or TRBV12-4 and TRBJ2-7; perhaps TRBD1 as D (5 bases). The CDR3 covers 12 residues. Trimming pared 1 base from V and 7 bases from J, leaving 8 bases between.

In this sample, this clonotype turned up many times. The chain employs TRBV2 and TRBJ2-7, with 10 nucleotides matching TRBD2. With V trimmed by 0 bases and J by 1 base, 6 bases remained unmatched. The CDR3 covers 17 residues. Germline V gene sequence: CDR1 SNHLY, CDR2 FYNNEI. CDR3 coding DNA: TGTGCCAGCAGTGAAGCGCTTCTAGCGGGAGATTCCTACGAGCAGTACTTC. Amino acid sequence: CASSEALLAGDSYEQYF.

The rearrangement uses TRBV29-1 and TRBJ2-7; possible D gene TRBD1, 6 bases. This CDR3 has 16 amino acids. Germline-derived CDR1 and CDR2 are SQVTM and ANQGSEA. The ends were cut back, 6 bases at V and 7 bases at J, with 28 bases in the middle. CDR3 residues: CSVGPKAGATGSEQYF. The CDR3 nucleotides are TGCAGCGTGGGCCCAAAGGCAGGGGCCACTGGGAGTGAGCAGTACTTC.

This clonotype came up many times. DNA for the CDR3: TGCAGCGCCCAAACTGGACAGGGCTACGAGCAGTACTTC. Encoded protein: CSAQTGQGYEQYF. The chain employs TRBV29-1 and TRBJ2-7, with 8 bases matching TRBD1. The V segment lost 7 bases and the J segment 3 bases; nucleotides outside the gene matches: 8. The CDR3 contains 13 residues. CDR1 is SQVTM and CDR2 is ANQGSEA in the germline V gene.

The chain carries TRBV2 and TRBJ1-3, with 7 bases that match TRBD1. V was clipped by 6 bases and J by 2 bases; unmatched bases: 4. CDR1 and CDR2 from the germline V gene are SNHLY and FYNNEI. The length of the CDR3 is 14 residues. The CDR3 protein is CASRNTGAGNTIYF. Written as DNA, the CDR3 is TGTGCCAGCAGAAACACAGGGGCTGGAAACACCATATATTTT.

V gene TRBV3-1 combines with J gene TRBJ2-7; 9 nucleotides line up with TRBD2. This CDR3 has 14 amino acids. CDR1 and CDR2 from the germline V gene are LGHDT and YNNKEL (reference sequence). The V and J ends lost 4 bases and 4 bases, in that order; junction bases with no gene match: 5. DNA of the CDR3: TGTGCCAGCAGCCTTATAGCGGGAGAATACGAGCAGTACTTC. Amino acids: CASSLIAGEYEQYF.

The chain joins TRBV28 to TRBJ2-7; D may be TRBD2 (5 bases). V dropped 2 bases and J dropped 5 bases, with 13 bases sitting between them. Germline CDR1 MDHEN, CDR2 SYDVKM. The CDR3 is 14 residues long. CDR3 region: CASSLSPLEHEQYF. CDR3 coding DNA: TGTGCCAGCAGTTTAAGTCCACTAGAGCACGAGCAGTACTTC.

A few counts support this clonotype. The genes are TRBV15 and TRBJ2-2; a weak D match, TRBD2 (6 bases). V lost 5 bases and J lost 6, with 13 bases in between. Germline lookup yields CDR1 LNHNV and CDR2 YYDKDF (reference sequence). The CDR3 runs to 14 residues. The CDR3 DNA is TGTGCCACCAGCTGGAGGGCCCGAGCCGGGGAGCTGTTTTTT. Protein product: CATSWRARAGELFF.

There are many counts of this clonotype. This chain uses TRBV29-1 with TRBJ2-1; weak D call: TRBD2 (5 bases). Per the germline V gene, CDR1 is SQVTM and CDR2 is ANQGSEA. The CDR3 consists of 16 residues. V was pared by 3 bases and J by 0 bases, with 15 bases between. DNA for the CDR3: TGCAGCGTTGACCACGGACTGTTAAGCTCCTACAATGAGCAGTTCTTC. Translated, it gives CSVDHGLLSSYNEQFF.

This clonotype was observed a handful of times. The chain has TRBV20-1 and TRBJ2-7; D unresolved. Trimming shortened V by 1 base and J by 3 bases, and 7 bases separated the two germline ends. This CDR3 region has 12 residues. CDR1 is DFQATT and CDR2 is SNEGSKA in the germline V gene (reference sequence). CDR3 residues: CSARADFYEQYF. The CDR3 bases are TGCAGTGCTAGAGCCGACTTCTACGAGCAGTACTTC.

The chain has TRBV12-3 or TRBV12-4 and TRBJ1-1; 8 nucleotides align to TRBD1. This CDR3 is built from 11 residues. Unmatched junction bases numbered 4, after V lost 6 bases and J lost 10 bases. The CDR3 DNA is TGTGCCAGCAGAGGACAGGGAGGAGCTTTCTTT. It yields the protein CASRGQGGAFF.

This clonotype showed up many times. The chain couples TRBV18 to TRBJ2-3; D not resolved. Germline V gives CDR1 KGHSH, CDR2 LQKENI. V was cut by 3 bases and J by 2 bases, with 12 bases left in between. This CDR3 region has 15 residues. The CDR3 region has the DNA TGTGCCAGCTCACCGATCGAGACGAACACAGATACGCAGTATTTT. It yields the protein CASSPIETNTDTQYF. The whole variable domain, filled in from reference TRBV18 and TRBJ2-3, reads NAGVMQNPRHLVRRRGQEARLRCSPMKGHSHVYWYRQLPEEGLKFMVYLQKENIIDESGMPKERFSAEFPKEGPSILRIQQVVRGDSAAYFCASSPIETNTDTQYFGPGTRLTVL.

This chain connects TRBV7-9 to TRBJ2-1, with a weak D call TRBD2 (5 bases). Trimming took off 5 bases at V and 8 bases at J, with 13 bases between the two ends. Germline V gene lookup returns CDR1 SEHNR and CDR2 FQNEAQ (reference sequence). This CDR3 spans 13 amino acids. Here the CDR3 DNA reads TGTGCCAGCAGCCCCGGGATGACTTATGAGCAGTTCTTC. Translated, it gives CASSPGMTYEQFF.

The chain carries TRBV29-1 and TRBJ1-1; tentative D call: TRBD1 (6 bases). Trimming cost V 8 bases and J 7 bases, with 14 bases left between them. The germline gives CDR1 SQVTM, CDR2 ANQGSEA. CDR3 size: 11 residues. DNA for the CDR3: TGCAGCTTCCGACGGGACATTGAAGCTTTCTTT. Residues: CSFRRDIEAFF.

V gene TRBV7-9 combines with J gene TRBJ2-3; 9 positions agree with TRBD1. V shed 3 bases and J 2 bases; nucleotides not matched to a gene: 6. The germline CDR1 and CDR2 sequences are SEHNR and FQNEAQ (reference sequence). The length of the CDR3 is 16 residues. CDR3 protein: CASSFHRGQHTDTQYF. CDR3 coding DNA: TGTGCCAGCAGCTTTCACAGGGGGCAACACACAGATACGCAGTATTTT.

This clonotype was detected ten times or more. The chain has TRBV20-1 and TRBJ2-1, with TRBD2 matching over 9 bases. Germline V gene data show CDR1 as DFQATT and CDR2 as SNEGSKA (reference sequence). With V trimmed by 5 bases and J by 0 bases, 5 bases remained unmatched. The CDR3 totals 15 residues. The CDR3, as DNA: TGCAGTGCTCCCATTAGCGGGAGCTCCTACAATGAGCAGTTCTTC. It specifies CSAPISGSSYNEQFF.

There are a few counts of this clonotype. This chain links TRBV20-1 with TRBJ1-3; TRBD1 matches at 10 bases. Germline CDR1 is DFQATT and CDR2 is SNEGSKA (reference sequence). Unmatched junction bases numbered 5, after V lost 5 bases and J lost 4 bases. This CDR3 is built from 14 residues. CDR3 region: CSASDRGHGNTIYF. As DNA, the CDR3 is TGCAGTGCTTCCGACAGGGGGCACGGAAACACCATATATTTT.

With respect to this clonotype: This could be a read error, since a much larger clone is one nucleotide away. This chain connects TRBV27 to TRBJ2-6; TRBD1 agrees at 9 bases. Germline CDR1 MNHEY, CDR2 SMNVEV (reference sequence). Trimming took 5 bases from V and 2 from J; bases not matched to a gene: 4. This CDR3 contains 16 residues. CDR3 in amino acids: CASSDTGGAGANVLTF. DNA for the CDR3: TGTGCCAGCAGTGATACAGGGGGCGCTGGGGCCAACGTCCTGACTTTC.